A selection of T cell receptor beta chains follows, all from one sample in a study of beta chain features in type 1 diabetes. TCRdb's table, derived via immunoSEQ multiplex PCR, lists solely in-frame clones and lacks some. The sample has 680,000 or so clones; over 10% are singletons. The material sequenced was naive CD4+ T cells from blood. The receptors shown here come from a man aged 18 to 29 with type 1 diabetes. Both conserved end residues are part of each CDR3. The D gene is left open where the match is weak. Clone size is not always given. Where it is, it says once, few, many or a class for expanded clones.

j_call v_call d_call clone_size cdr3_aa cdr3_nt
TRBJ2-1 TRBV7-7 TRBD1 . CASSRQGSSYNEQFF TGTGCTAGCAGCAGACAGGGAAGCTCCTACAATGAGCAGTTCTTC
TRBJ2-7 TRBV7-9 . few CASSPLYEQYF TGTGCCAGCAGCCCCCTTTACGAGCAGTACTTC
TRBJ1-5 TRBV30 . few CAWSVKGSNQPQHF TGTGCCTGGAGTGTAAAGGGTAGCAATCAGCCCCAGCATTTT
TRBJ2-7 TRBV5-1 . . CASSSDVAEQYF TGCGCCAGCAGCTCCGATGTCGCAGAGCAGTACTTC
TRBJ1-5 TRBV6-6 . . CASRDSNQPQHF TGTGCCAGCAGGGATAGCAATCAGCCCCAGCATTTT
TRBJ2-7 TRBV5-6 TRBD1 . CASQDRVDAYEQYF TGTGCCTCACAGGACAGGGTGGACGCCTACGAGCAGTACTTC
TRBJ2-1 TRBV9 TRBD1 . CASSGQGGYYNEQFF TGTGCCAGCAGCGGACAGGGGGGCTACTACAATGAGCAGTTCTTC
TRBJ1-3 TRBV10-1 . few CASSDRGGPSSGNTIYF TGCGCCAGCAGTGATCGGGGAGGGCCAAGCTCTGGAAACACCATATATTTT
TRBJ2-1 TRBV15 TRBD2 . CATSRDRGEQFF TGTGCCACCAGCAGAGACCGGGGGGAACAGTTCTTC
TRBJ2-3 TRBV19 TRBD1 . CASSIPGQVTDTQYF TGTGCCAGTAGTATACCGGGACAGGTAACAGATACGCAGTATTTT
TRBJ1-4 TRBV5-1 . few CASSLDAPATNEKLFF TGCGCCAGCAGCTTGGACGCGCCCGCAACTAATGAAAAACTGTTTTTT
TRBJ2-3 TRBV7-3 . . CASSLGLSTDTQYF TGTGCCAGCAGCTTAGGACTCAGCACAGATACGCAGTATTTT
TRBJ2-5 TRBV14 . once CASSEGQREIETQYF TGTGCCAGCAGCGAAGGACAACGGGAGATAGAGACCCAGTACTTC
TRBJ1-3 TRBV29-1 . few CSVEQGYSGNTIYF TGCAGCGTGGAACAGGGCTACTCTGGAAACACCATATATTTT
TRBJ1-4 TRBV2 TRBD1 . CASSDLGQGGEKLFF TGTGCCAGCAGTGATCTTGGACAGGGCGGTGAAAAACTGTTTTTT
TRBJ1-6 TRBV30 . . CAWTRGELYNSPLHF TGTGCCTGGACCCGGGGGGAACTTTATAATTCACCCCTCCACTTT
TRBJ1-5 TRBV6-5 . . CASSYAGRSNQPQHF TGTGCCAGCAGTTACGCCGGCAGAAGCAATCAGCCCCAGCATTTT
TRBJ1-1 TRBV6-5 TRBD1 few CASRPGTGVTEAFF TGTGCCAGCAGACCCGGGACAGGGGTTACTGAAGCTTTCTTT
TRBJ2-4 TRBV4-1 TRBD1 . CASRRTGANIQYF TGCGCCAGCAGAAGGACAGGGGCGAACATTCAGTACTTC
TRBJ1-6 TRBV2 . . CASSAQGGSPLHF TGTGCCAGCAGTGCACAGGGAGGATCACCCCTCCACTTT
TRBJ1-1 TRBV6-6 . . CASSYRVNTEAFF TGTGCCAGCAGTTACAGGGTGAACACTGAAGCTTTCTTT
TRBJ2-3 TRBV9 . . CASSGGPSTRDTQYF TGTGCCAGCAGCGGTGGCCCCTCCACCCGTGATACGCAGTATTTT
TRBJ2-1 TRBV29-1 TRBD1 few CSGQGNEQFF TGCAGCGGACAGGGCAATGAGCAGTTCTTC
TRBJ2-1 TRBV7-3 . few CASSLSRSSYNEQFF TGTGCCAGCAGCTTAAGCAGGAGCTCCTACAATGAGCAGTTCTTC
TRBJ1-2 TRBV30 . few CAWEARGGNSYGYTF TGTGCCTGGGAGGCTCGAGGGGGGAACAGCTATGGCTACACCTTC
TRBJ2-6 TRBV9 . few CASSVGGEGTWANVLTF TGTGCCAGCAGCGTAGGGGGAGAAGGTACCTGGGCCAACGTCCTGACTTTC
TRBJ1-5 TRBV28 TRBD1 few CASSPEGQRLVNQPQHF TGTGCCAGCAGTCCAGAGGGACAGAGGTTAGTCAATCAGCCCCAGCATTTT
TRBJ2-7 TRBV27 . . CASSSPAAYEQYF TGTGCCAGCAGTTCCCCCGCTGCCTACGAGCAGTACTTC
TRBJ2-1 TRBV5-4 . few CASSSSLVSYNEQFF TGTGCCAGCAGCTCGTCCTTGGTCTCCTACAATGAGCAGTTCTTC
TRBJ1-1 TRBV29-1 . . CSVEDPVGGSTEAFF TGCAGCGTTGAAGATCCCGTGGGTGGGAGCACTGAAGCTTTCTTT
TRBJ2-5 TRBV13 . few CASSPRGKETQYF TGTGCCAGCAGCCCCCGGGGGAAAGAGACCCAGTACTTC
TRBJ2-5 TRBV5-5 TRBD2 few CASSRTSGGTDQAQYF TGTGCCAGCAGCCGGACTAGCGGGGGTACCGACCAGGCCCAGTACTTC
TRBJ2-4 TRBV28 TRBD1 . CASRQGAHKNIQYF TGTGCCAGCAGACAGGGGGCACACAAAAACATTCAGTACTTC
TRBJ1-2 TRBV18 TRBD1 few CASSPGQDNGYTF TGTGCCAGCTCACCGGGACAGGATAATGGCTACACCTTC
TRBJ1-1 TRBV29-1 . . CSVPTQGAVNTEAFF TGCAGCGTGCCGACCCAAGGGGCAGTGAACACTGAAGCTTTCTTT
TRBJ1-5 TRBV7-9 . few CASGQINQPQHF TGTGCCAGCGGCCAGATCAATCAGCCCCAGCATTTT
TRBJ1-1 TRBV28 TRBD1 few CASAKGQGNEAFF TGTGCCAGCGCAAAGGGACAGGGCAATGAAGCTTTCTTT
TRBJ1-5 TRBV10-3 TRBD1 . CAISASTGSNQPQHF TGTGCCATCAGTGCGTCGACAGGGTCCAATCAGCCCCAGCATTTT
TRBJ2-7 TRBV18 TRBD1 . CASSPPDRVYEQYF TGTGCCAGCTCACCACCCGACAGGGTCTACGAGCAGTACTTC
TRBJ2-5 TRBV11-2 . . CASSLDLYQETQYF TGTGCCAGCAGCTTAGATTTGTACCAAGAGACCCAGTACTTC
TRBJ2-5 TRBV11-3 TRBD2 few CASSSLGASGAIGETQYF TGTGCCAGCAGCTCCCTAGGGGCGAGCGGGGCCATTGGGGAGACCCAGTACTTC
TRBJ2-1 TRBV5-1 TRBD1 . CASSQTGGEYNEQFF TGCGCCAGCAGCCAAACAGGGGGCGAATACAATGAGCAGTTCTTC
TRBJ1-5 TRBV18 . . CASSPRAGSNQPQHF TGTGCCAGCTCACCACGAGCGGGGAGCAATCAGCCCCAGCATTTT
TRBJ1-5 TRBV30 . . CAWSDPHKPQHF TGTGCCTGGAGTGACCCCCATAAGCCCCAGCATTTT
TRBJ1-2 TRBV10-3 TRBD1 . CAISGQGNYGYTF TGTGCCATCAGCGGACAGGGGAACTATGGCTACACCTTC
TRBJ2-3 TRBV30 . . CAWSKLADYTQYF TGTGCCTGGAGTAAGTTAGCGGACTATACGCAGTATTTT